Each of the 19 T cell receptor beta chains below was sequenced from the same sample in a study of shared clonotypes between healthy human individuals. Here immunoSEQ multiplex PCR was the method, and the copy in TCRdb shows in-frame clones only, minus some. The data hold around 2.5 million clones, with over 85% observed a single time. Sequences were obtained from naive CD4+ T cells from PBMCs. Subset noted: CD45RA+ positively selected. The receptors originated from a man aged 18 to 29 in good health. Some clones in this sample may be carry-over from other donors' samples.

The chain uses TRBV14 and TRBJ2-3; D ambiguous. The germline CDR1 and CDR2 sequences are SGHDN and FVKESK. Trimming removed 1 base at V and 1 base at J, with 3 bases between. This CDR3 region has 13 residues. The CDR3 loop is CASSQVRTDTQYF. CDR3 nucleotide sequence: TGTGCCAGCAGCCAAGTCCGCACAGATACGCAGTATTTT.

The CDR3 region has the DNA TGTGCCAGCACCGAGCAAGATACGCAGTATTTT. It translates to CASTEQDTQYF. The rearrangement uses TRBV2 and TRBJ2-3; D unclear. The length of the CDR3 is 11 residues. From germline, CDR1 is SNHLY and CDR2 FYNNEI. V was pared by 7 bases and J by 5 bases, with 7 bases between.

The chain joins TRBV4-2 to TRBJ1-2; 7 nucleotides line up with TRBD1. With 0 bases clipped from V and 4 bases from J, the junction kept 5 bases outside the gene matches. The germline CDR1 and CDR2 sequences are LGHNA and YNFKEQ. The CDR3 sequence is 15 residues long. The CDR3 DNA sequence: TGTGCCAGCAGCCAAGACCGTTGGGACAGCTATGGCTACACCTTC. Amino acid sequence: CASSQDRWDSYGYTF.

J is TRBJ2-1 and V is TRBV5-4, with 7 bases aligning to TRBD2. Germline CDR1 reads SGHNT; CDR2 reads YYREEE (reference sequence). Losses at the gene ends were 0 bases for V and 9 bases for J; bases not matched to a gene: 12. The CDR3 has 16 residues. Here the CDR3 DNA reads TGTGCCAGCAGCTTGGATGGCGGGAGCCGGGGGAGTGAGCAGTTCTTC. It specifies CASSLDGGSRGSEQFF. The complete variable domain, with remaining parts taken from reference TRBV5-4 and TRBJ2-1, reads ETGVTQSPTHLIKTRGQQVTLRCSSQSGHNTVSWYQQALGQGPQFIFQYYREEENGRGNFPPRFSGLQFPNYSSELNVNALELDDSALYLCASSLDGGSRGSEQFFGPGTRLTVL.

This clone appeared once. The CDR3 region has the DNA TGTGCCAGCTCACTATCCGGGACAGGCTCCTCGGGCCACGAGCAGTACTTC. Its translation: CASSLSGTGSSGHEQYF. The chain couples TRBV18 to TRBJ2-7; 8 bases align to TRBD1. The CDR3 is made up of 17 amino acids. Germline V gives CDR1 KGHSH, CDR2 LQKENI. J gave up 5 bases and V 4 bases, and 16 bases lay outside the gene matches.

Comment on this clone: No conserved phenylalanine or tryptophan ends this CDR3, so it is likely a read error. It is unclear where the CDR3 begins or ends on the DNA, so no DNA is shown, and the CDR3 is as TCRdb lists it. The V and J genes are TRBV4-2 and TRBJ2-7; the table's D gene call, TRBD2, was not cross checked with the DNA. The CDR3 spans 14 amino acids, including both terminal residues. Germline V gene data show CDR1 as LGHNA and CDR2 as YNFKEQ. The CDR3 reads CASSQGAGPGNIVI.

The chain recombines TRBV4-1 with TRBJ1-5; D is ambiguous. The CDR3 runs 16 residues. In germline, CDR1 is MGHRA, CDR2 YSYEKL. V lost 6 bases to trimming and J lost 3 bases, with 18 bases between them. CDR3 nucleotides: TGCGCCAGCAGTCCTAGGTGGGGAACCTCCAATCAGCCCCAGCATTTT. It encodes CASSPRWGTSNQPQHF.

The CDR3 here is CASSESNRDPNYGYTF. CDR3 sequence (DNA): TGTGCCAGCAGCGAGAGCAACCGGGACCCTAACTATGGCTACACCTTC. The chain uses TRBV28 and TRBJ1-2; perhaps TRBD1 as D (5 bases). The CDR3 length is 16 residues. V lost 6 bases and J lost 0, with 17 bases in between. The germline gives CDR1 MDHEN, CDR2 SYDVKM.

This sequence joins TRBV7-2 and TRBJ2-7; no reliable D call. The CDR3 spans 13 residues. V lost 5 bases to trimming and J lost 1 base, with 9 bases between them. The germline gives CDR1 SGHTA, CDR2 FQGNSA. DNA for the CDR3: TGTGCCAGCAGCCGGATGGGATCCTACGAGCAGTACTTC. Translated: CASSRMGSYEQYF.

The chain is built from TRBV10-3 and TRBJ2-3; 10 bases match TRBD2. The CDR3 contains 15 residues. CDR1 ENHRY and CDR2 SYGVKD come from the germline V gene. V was pared by 6 bases and J by 2 bases, with 5 bases of the junction left unmatched. CDR3 DNA sequence: TGTGCCATCAGACAGACTAGCGGGTACACAGATACGCAGTATTTT. Its protein product is CAIRQTSGYTDTQYF.

The rearrangement links TRBV4-3 to TRBJ1-2; tentative D call: TRBD1 (6 bases). The V and J ends lost 0 bases and 5 bases respectively, with 10 bases between them. CDR3 size: 14 residues. CDR1 LGHNA and CDR2 YSLEER come from the germline V gene. In nucleotides, the CDR3 is TGCGCCAGCAGCCAAGAAGGACAGACTTATGGCTACACCTTC. The encoded protein is CASSQEGQTYGYTF.

V and J are TRBV25-1 and TRBJ2-7, with no clear D. V gave up 2 bases and J gave up 3 bases, with 8 bases separating them. This CDR3 has 13 residues. The germline gives CDR1 MGHDK, CDR2 SYGVNS. CDR3 sequence (DNA): TGTGCCAGCAGTGAAGTTGGGGTCTACGAGCAGTACTTC. Protein sequence: CASSEVGVYEQYF.

This sequence joins TRBV15 and TRBJ1-6; the D gene is possibly TRBD1 (5 bases). The CDR3 is made up of 15 amino acids. V was trimmed by 3 bases and J by 10 bases, leaving 16 bases between them. Germline lookup yields CDR1 LNHNV and CDR2 YYDKDF (reference sequence). The CDR3 nucleotides are TGTGCCACCAGCAGGCAAGTACAGGATGGATCACCCCTCCACTTT. It encodes CATSRQVQDGSPLHF.

This clone was counted once. This sequence joins TRBV28 and TRBJ2-2; 12 bases align to TRBD1. Trimming removed 7 bases from V and 3 bases from J; junction bases left unmatched: 9. Germline lookup yields CDR1 MDHEN and CDR2 SYDVKM. There are 17 residues in the CDR3. CDR3 loop: CASTPGQGAWYTGELFF. The CDR3 DNA sequence: TGTGCCAGCACCCCGGGACAGGGGGCATGGTACACCGGGGAGCTGTTTTTT.

DNA for the CDR3: TGTGCCAGCAGCGCCAGCCAGGGAAACACCATATATTTT. Its protein product is CASSASQGNTIYF. V usage is TRBV27 and J usage is TRBJ1-3; the D is unclear. Between the trimmed V and J ends, which lost 6 bases and 4 bases, there was a span of 10 bases. CDR3 length: 13 amino acids. The germline V gene encodes CDR1 MNHEY and CDR2 SMNVEV (reference sequence).

The chain has TRBV7-9 and TRBJ1-2; TRBD1 matches 7 bases. Germline CDR1 reads SEHNR; CDR2 reads FQNEAQ (reference sequence). This CDR3 comprises 15 residues. J was trimmed by 4 bases and V by 1 base; bases with no gene match: 6. In DNA, the CDR3 is TGTGCCAGCAGCTTAGGAGGGGGCGCCGCCTATGGCTACACCTTC. Its protein product is CASSLGGGAAYGYTF.

As for this clone: Other DNA sequences in this sample translate to the same CDR3. The V gene is TRBV19, the J gene TRBJ2-2; possible D gene TRBD1, 6 bases. Germline V gene sequence: CDR1 LNHDA, CDR2 SQIVND (reference sequence). The CDR3 is 16 amino acids. The V and J ends lost 3 bases and 0 bases respectively, with 11 bases between them. CDR3 sequence: CASSIQGTTNTGELFF. Here the CDR3 DNA reads TGTGCCAGTAGTATTCAGGGGACCACGAACACCGGGGAGCTGTTTTTT.

The chain recombines TRBV6-5 with TRBJ2-5; maybe TRBD1 (6 bases). Germline CDR1 reads MNHEY; CDR2 reads SVGAGI. The CDR3 length is 14 residues. V was trimmed by 8 bases and J by 2 bases, leaving 15 bases between them. CDR3 residues: CASRGTLVQETQYF. DNA of the CDR3: TGTGCCAGCCGAGGGACACTAGTGCAAGAGACCCAGTACTTC.

V and J are TRBV5-6 and TRBJ2-3, with a tentative D call TRBD2 (5 bases). The length of the CDR3 is 16 residues. From germline, CDR1 is SGHDT and CDR2 YYEEEE. V gave up 0 bases and J gave up 0 bases, with 11 bases separating them. This chain's CDR3 is CASSLVRSGSTDTQYF. The CDR3, as DNA: TGTGCCAGCAGCTTGGTCAGGTCGGGAAGCACAGATACGCAGTATTTT.